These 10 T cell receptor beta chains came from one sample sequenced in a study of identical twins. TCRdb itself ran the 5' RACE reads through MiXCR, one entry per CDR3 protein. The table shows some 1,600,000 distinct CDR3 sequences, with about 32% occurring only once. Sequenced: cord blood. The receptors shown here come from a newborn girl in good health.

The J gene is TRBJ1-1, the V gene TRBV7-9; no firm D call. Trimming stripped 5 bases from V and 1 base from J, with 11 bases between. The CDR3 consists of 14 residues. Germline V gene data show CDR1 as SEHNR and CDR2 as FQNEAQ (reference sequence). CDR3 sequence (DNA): TGTGCCAGCAGCCGCCCAAGACAGAACACTGAAGCTTTCTTT. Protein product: CASSRPRQNTEAFF.

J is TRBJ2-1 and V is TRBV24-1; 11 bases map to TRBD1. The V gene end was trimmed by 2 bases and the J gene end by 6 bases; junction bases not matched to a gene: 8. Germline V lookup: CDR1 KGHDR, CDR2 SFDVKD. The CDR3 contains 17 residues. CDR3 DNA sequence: TGTGCCACCAGTGATTCCCGGTGGGACAGGGGGTTCAATGAGCAGTTCTTC. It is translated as CATSDSRWDRGFNEQFF.

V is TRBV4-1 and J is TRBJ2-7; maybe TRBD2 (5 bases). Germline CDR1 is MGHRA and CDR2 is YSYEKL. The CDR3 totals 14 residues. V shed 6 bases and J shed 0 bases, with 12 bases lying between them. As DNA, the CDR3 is TGCGCCAGCAGTCAGGACTTCAGCTCCTACGAGCAGTACTTC. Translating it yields CASSQDFSSYEQYF.

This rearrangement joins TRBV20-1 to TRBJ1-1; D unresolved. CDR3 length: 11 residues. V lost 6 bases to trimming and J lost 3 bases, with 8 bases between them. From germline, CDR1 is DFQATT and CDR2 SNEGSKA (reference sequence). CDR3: CSARWYTEAFF. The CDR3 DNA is TGCAGTGCCCGTTGGTACACTGAAGCTTTCTTT.

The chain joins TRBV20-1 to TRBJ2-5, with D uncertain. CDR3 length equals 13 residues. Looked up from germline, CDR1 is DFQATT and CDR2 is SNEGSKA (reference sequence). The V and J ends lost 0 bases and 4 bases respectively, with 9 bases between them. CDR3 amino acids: CSARDPYPETQYF. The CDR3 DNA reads TGCAGTGCTAGAGACCCCTACCCAGAGACCCAGTACTTC.

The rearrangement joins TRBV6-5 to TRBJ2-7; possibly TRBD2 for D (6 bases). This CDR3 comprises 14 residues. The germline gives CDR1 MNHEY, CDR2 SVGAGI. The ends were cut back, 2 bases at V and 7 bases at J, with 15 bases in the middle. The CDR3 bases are TGTGCCAGCAGTTACGCTAGCGTCTACAATGAGCAGTACTTC. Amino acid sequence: CASSYASVYNEQYF.

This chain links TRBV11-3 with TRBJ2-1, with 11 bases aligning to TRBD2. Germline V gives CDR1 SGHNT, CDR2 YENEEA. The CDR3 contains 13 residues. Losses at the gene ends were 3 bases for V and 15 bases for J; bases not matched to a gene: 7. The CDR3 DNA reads TGTGCCAGCAGCTTCCTAGCGGGAGGTCACCCGTTCTTC. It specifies CASSFLAGGHPFF.

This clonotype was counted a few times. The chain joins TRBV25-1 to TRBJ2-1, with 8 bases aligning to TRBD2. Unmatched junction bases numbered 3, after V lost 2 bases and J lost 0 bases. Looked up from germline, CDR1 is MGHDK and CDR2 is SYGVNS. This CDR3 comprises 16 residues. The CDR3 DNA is TGTGCCAGCAGTGAACTCAGCGGGAGCTCCTACAATGAGCAGTTCTTC. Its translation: CASSELSGSSYNEQFF.

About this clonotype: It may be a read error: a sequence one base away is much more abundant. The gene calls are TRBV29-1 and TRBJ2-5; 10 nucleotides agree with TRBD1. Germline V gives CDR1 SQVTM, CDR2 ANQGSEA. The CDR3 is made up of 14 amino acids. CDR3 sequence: CSVEGQGIGYEQNF. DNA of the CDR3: TGCAGCGTTGAGGGACAGGGGATTGGCTACGAGCAGAACTTC.

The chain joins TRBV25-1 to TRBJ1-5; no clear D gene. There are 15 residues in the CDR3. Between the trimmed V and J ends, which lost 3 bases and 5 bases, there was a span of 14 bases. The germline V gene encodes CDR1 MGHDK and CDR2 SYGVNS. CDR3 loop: CASSDSSVPDQPQHF. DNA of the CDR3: TGTGCCAGCAGTGATTCTTCAGTTCCGGATCAGCCCCAGCATTTT.